This section outlines one T cell receptor beta chain sequence together with its context. This sample was included in a study of blood T cell repertoires in COVID-19. Study as a whole: Italy, Spain and the United States were the sources of the convalescent and acute COVID-19 samples.

Sequenced by immunoSEQ multiplex PCR; TCRdb stores in-frame clones only, minus some. Of roughly 220,000 clones listed, 85% to 90% are singletons. V was clipped by 4 bases and J by 6 bases, with 11 bases between them. The CDR3 runs 14 residues. The V gene's germline CDR1 is SGHRS and CDR2 YFSETQ. The V and J genes are TRBV5-1 and TRBJ1-6, with D perhaps matching TRBD1 (5 bases). This sequence originates from a woman between 18 and 29 years old in a cohort exposed to, infected with or recovered from COVID-19 (not recorded which). The sample comprised PBMCs or T cells enriched from blood (not recorded which). Written as DNA, the CDR3 is TGCGCCAGCAGCCCCCAGACAGTTAATTCACCCCTCCACTTT. Its protein product is CASSPQTVNSPLHF.